A selection of T cell receptor beta chains follows, all from one sample in a study of blood T cell repertoires in COVID-19. Assay: immunoSEQ multiplex PCR; the TCRdb copy retains only in-frame clones and omits some. The sample has approximately 270,000 clones; approximately 89% are singletons. The specimen sequenced was peripheral blood. These receptors were obtained from a woman aged 25 to 39 with COVID-19, enrolled during active disease. Each CDR3 is given with its conserved first and last residue. A D gene is named only where the DNA matches it firmly. Not every row has a clone size; where given, it reads once, few, many or a size class.

size	V	D	J	DNA	CDR3
once	TRBV30	-	TRBJ1-2	TGTGCCTGGAGCCCCGGGGGGACTACTAACTATGGCTACACCTTC	CAWSPGGTTNYGYTF
-	TRBV6-2/TRBV6-3	-	TRBJ2-7	TGTGCCAGCAGTTACGGGGGGAGCTACGAGCAGTACTTC	CASSYGGSYEQYF
-	TRBV19	TRBD1	TRBJ1-4	TGTGCCAGTACCACGGGGGCGACAGGGGGATTGGAAAAACTGTTTTTT	CASTTGATGGLEKLFF
-	TRBV7-2	TRBD2	TRBJ2-3	TGTGCCAGCAGCTCGAAAATTCTAGCGGGGGCTACGCAGTATTTT	CASSSKILAGATQYF
once	TRBV20-1	TRBD1	TRBJ1-2	TGCAGTGCCGGGACAGGGCGAGGCTACACCTTC	CSAGTGRGYTF
-	TRBV5-6	TRBD1	TRBJ2-1	TGTGCCAGCAGCCCATGGGGCCGGGACAGGGGGCCTAATGAGCAGTTCTTC	CASSPWGRDRGPNEQFF
-	TRBV9	TRBD1	TRBJ2-1	TGTGCCAGCAGCGGCTCCGGGACAGTAACCTACAATGAGCAGTTCTTC	CASSGSGTVTYNEQFF
-	TRBV15	-	TRBJ2-3	TGTGCCACCAGGCTAGACAGAACCGAACAACGGAAAGAGTATTTT	CATRLDRTEQRKEYF
once	TRBV11-2	-	TRBJ2-3	TGTGCCAGCAGCTTACCATCAACAGATACGCAGTATTTT	CASSLPSTDTQYF
-	TRBV6-6	TRBD1	TRBJ1-3	TGTGCCAGCAGTTACCGACAGGGGGTTGGTGGAAACACCATATATTTT	CASSYRQGVGGNTIYF
-	TRBV6-2/TRBV6-3	TRBD1	TRBJ1-2	TGTGCCAGCAGCCACGGGACAGACGCTAACTATGGCTACACCTTC	CASSHGTDANYGYTF
-	TRBV27	-	TRBJ1-4	TGTGCCAGCAGTTTACTTACAGGGCAAATCGAAAAACTGTTTTTT	CASSLLTGQIEKLFF
-	TRBV6-2/TRBV6-3	TRBD1	TRBJ1-2	TGTGCCAGCAGTCCGAGGACAGGGGTCCTTAACTATGGCTACACCTTC	CASSPRTGVLNYGYTF
few	TRBV3-1/TRBV3-2	TRBD1	TRBJ2-5	TGTGCCAGCAGCCAACAGCCGGGACAGGTAGGAGAGACCCAGTACTTC	CASSQQPGQVGETQYF
-	TRBV10-3	TRBD2	TRBJ2-3	TGTGCCATCAGCCATGGGGGGGACGCTACGCAGTATTTT	CAISHGGDATQYF
-	TRBV24-1	-	TRBJ2-5	TGTGCCACCAGTGATACCGGGGAACCAGAGACCCAGTACTTC	CATSDTGEPETQYF
-	TRBV9	TRBD2	TRBJ2-1	TGTGCCAGCAGCGCTGGACACGGACTAGAGTCGTGGAATGAGCAGTTCTTC	CASSAGHGLESWNEQFF
-	TRBV19	-	TRBJ2-5	TGTGCCAGTATTTCGAGGGAGACCCAGTACTTC	CASISRETQYF
-	TRBV19	-	TRBJ1-5	TGTGCCAGTAGTATTAGCGCCCATTCCACACCTCAGCCCCAGCATTTT	CASSISAHSTPQPQHF
-	TRBV20-1	-	TRBJ2-2	TGCAGTGCTAGTTGGCGCGGGGGCCCGGGCGGGGAGCTGTTTTTT	CSASWRGGPGGELFF
-	TRBV6-5	-	TRBJ1-5	TGTGCCAGCAGTTCGGGTCGGCAGCCCCAGCATTTT	CASSSGRQPQHF
-	TRBV4-1	TRBD1	TRBJ1-6	TGCGCCAGCAGTCAAACGGGACAGGGGAAAAATTCACCCCTCCACTTT	CASSQTGQGKNSPLHF
-	TRBV7-2	TRBD1	TRBJ1-5	TGTGCCAGCAGCTCCAGACAGGGGAATAATCAGCCCCAGCATTTT	CASSSRQGNNQPQHF
-	TRBV6-5	-	TRBJ1-2	TGTGCCAGCAGTTACCGCGATAACTATGGCTACACCTTC	CASSYRDNYGYTF
-	TRBV5-1	TRBD1	TRBJ1-4	TGCGCCAGCAGCCAAGAAAAAGGGGGCGGTGAAAAACTGTTTTTT	CASSQEKGGGEKLFF
-	TRBV2	-	TRBJ1-3	TGTGCCAGCAGTGAAGACGCCCCAGGGTTAAACACCATATATTTT	CASSEDAPGLNTIYF
-	TRBV5-5	-	TRBJ1-2	TGTGCCAGCAGCTTGGCGGGAGAGGGCTACACCTTC	CASSLAGEGYTF
few	TRBV6-4	TRBD2	TRBJ2-1	TGTGCCAGCAGCCGACTAGCGGGGGATTATGGCGAGCAGTTCTTC	CASSRLAGDYGEQFF
-	TRBV5-1	TRBD2	TRBJ2-1	TGCGCCAGCAGCTCCGGGACTAGCAGCGATGAGCAGTTCTTC	CASSSGTSSDEQFF
-	TRBV25-1	TRBD1	TRBJ1-1	TGTGCCAGCAGTGATCCCCGACAGGGGGACACTGAAGCTTTCTTT	CASSDPRQGDTEAFF
once	TRBV11-3	-	TRBJ1-2	TGTGCCAGCAGCCCAGGCGCGGACTACTATGGCTACACCTTC	CASSPGADYYGYTF
-	TRBV19	TRBD1	TRBJ1-2	TGTGCCAGTAGTCCCGTGACAGGGTATGGCTACACCTTC	CASSPVTGYGYTF
-	TRBV5-1	TRBD1	TRBJ1-6	TGCGCCAGCAGCATGCGACAGGGTCTGGATTCACCCCTCCACTTT	CASSMRQGLDSPLHF
-	TRBV27	TRBD2	TRBJ2-1	TGTGCCAGCAGTTCGAGCGGGAGGGCCCGGAGCAATGAGCAGTTCTTC	CASSSSGRARSNEQFF
-	TRBV10-3	TRBD1	TRBJ2-2	TGTGCCATCACCGACAGGGGGGTCACCGGGGAGCTGTTTTTT	CAITDRGVTGELFF
-	TRBV7-9	-	TRBJ1-6	TGTGCCAGCAGCTTGGAGAGCTCCTATAATTCACCCCTCCACTTT	CASSLESSYNSPLHF
-	TRBV24-1	TRBD1	TRBJ2-1	TGTGCCACCAGTGAAACCGGGACAGGGAAGAATGAGCAGTTCTTC	CATSETGTGKNEQFF
few	TRBV2	-	TRBJ2-3	TGTGCCAGCAGTGAGATTACTAGCACAGATACGCAGTATTTT	CASSEITSTDTQYF
-	TRBV7-2	TRBD1	TRBJ1-4	TGTGCCAGCAGCTCGGACAGGGGAAATGAAAAACTGTTTTTT	CASSSDRGNEKLFF
-	TRBV2	TRBD2	TRBJ2-3	TGTGCCAGCAGCCTAGCGGGGGTTAGCACAGATACGCAGTATTTT	CASSLAGVSTDTQYF
once	TRBV5-6	-	TRBJ2-1	TGTGCCAGCAGCTTCGGCGGCCCGAGCTCCTACAATGAGCAGTTCTTC	CASSFGGPSSYNEQFF
-	TRBV7-2	-	TRBJ1-2	TGTGCCAGCAGACACAACTCCAGGGACTCGGGCTACACCTTC	CASRHNSRDSGYTF
-	TRBV7-9	-	TRBJ2-6	TGTGCCAGCAGCCGCACCGCAGGGGGGACCGGGGCCAACGTCCTGACTTTC	CASSRTAGGTGANVLTF
-	TRBV18	-	TRBJ1-6	TGTGCCAGCTCACCCATGGGGCAGGGATTAGTAGATTCACCCCTCCACTTT	CASSPMGQGLVDSPLHF
-	TRBV3-1/TRBV3-2	-	TRBJ2-5	TGTGCCAGCAGCCAAGGGTTCAGGGGAGCAGAAACCTTTCAAGAGACCCAGTACTTC	CASSQGFRGAETFQETQYF
-	TRBV2	-	TRBJ2-1	TGTGCCAGCAGTGAAGTACGGTCCTACAATGAGCAGTTCTTC	CASSEVRSYNEQFF
once	TRBV25-1	TRBD1	TRBJ2-1	TGTGCCAGCAGCAGCGACGGGACAGGGTACAATGAGCAGTTCTTC	CASSSDGTGYNEQFF
-	TRBV5-4	-	TRBJ2-3	TGTGCCAGCAGCTTGGCTAGGGGGAGCACAGATACGCAGTATTTT	CASSLARGSTDTQYF
-	TRBV15	-	TRBJ1-2	TGTGCCACCAGCAGGCGGACAGCACTGAATGGCTACACCTTC	CATSRRTALNGYTF
-	TRBV28	TRBD1	TRBJ2-7	TGTGCCAGCAGAGGCCCGGGACAGGGGTATTACGAGCAGTACTTC	CASRGPGQGYYEQYF
-	TRBV5-1	TRBD1	TRBJ2-5	TGCGCCAGCAGTACGGGGACAGCCCAAGAGACCCAGTACTTC	CASSTGTAQETQYF
-	TRBV9	TRBD2	TRBJ2-1	TGTGCCAGCAGCGTAACGAGGGACTACTACTCCAATGAGCAGTTCTTC	CASSVTRDYYSNEQFF
-	TRBV6-2/TRBV6-3	-	TRBJ2-6	TGTGCCAGCAGTTACTCGGGCAGGGAACGGGCCAACGTCCTGACTTTC	CASSYSGRERANVLTF